This entry is about one TCR beta chain. The antigen is not known. The data were produced by immunoSEQ multiplex PCR, yet TCRdb's version contains in-frame clones alone and is incomplete. Of roughly 86,000 clones listed, around 91% were seen once; the top ten hold around 2.8%. The data were obtained in a study of OX40 agonist ivuxolimab in advanced cancers. The CDR3 has 14 amino acids. After removal of 7 bases from V and 4 bases from J, the junction contained 7 bases not matched to a gene. Germline V gene sequence: CDR1 MNHEY, CDR2 SVGAGI. Study outcomes and limitations: On average, CD8+ T cells had more expanded clones than CD4+.

The material was CD4+ or CD8+ T cells sorted from blood, obtained in a trial of the OX40 agonist ivuxolimab. The V and J genes are TRBV6-5 and TRBJ2-1; 7 bases line up with TRBD2. This TCR was recovered from an adult with an advanced solid tumor such as melanoma, head and neck, liver or kidney cancer. CDR3 nucleotides: TGTGCCAGCAAGGGCAGCGGGGTGTACAATGAGCAGTTCTTC. Translating gives CASKGSGVYNEQFF.